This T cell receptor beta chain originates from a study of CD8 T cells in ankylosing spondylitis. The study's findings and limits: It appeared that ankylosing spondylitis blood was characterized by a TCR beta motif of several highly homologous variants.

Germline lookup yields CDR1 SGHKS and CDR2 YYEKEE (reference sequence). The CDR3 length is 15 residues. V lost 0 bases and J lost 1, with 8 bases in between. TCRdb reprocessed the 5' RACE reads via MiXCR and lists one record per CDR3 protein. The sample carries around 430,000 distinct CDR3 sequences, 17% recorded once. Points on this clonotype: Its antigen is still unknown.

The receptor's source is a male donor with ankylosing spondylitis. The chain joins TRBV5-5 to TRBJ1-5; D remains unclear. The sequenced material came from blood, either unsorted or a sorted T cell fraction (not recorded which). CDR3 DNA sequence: TGTGCCAGCAGCTTGGCCACGGGGAGCAATCAGCCCCAGCATTTT. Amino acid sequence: CASSLATGSNQPQHF.